This T cell receptor beta chain came from a study of blood T cells in healthy people across ages. Primed by a sample-barcoded 5' primer and a J-beta primer mix, a second PCR proceeded for about 6 to 11 cycles. MiXCR, run by TCRdb on the 5' RACE reads, gives a single entry per CDR3 protein. The sample holds more than 600,000 distinct CDR3 sequences, about 25% seen once. In its sample, this clonotype was seen a few times. The same sample was also studied in work on T cells of mothers and their children.

This clonotype originated in a boy aged 5 to 17 in good health. The sequenced material came from blood.

CDR3 amino acids: CSAIHAQETQYF. CDR3 DNA sequence: TGCAGCGCCATACACGCGCAAGAGACCCAGTACTTC. V gene TRBV29-1 combines with J gene TRBJ2-5; D is unclear. Germline V gene data show CDR1 as SQVTM and CDR2 as ANQGSEA. The CDR3 runs 12 residues. The V end was cut by 7 bases, the J end by 2 bases, with 11 bases between. The whole variable domain, filled in from reference TRBV29-1 and TRBJ2-5, reads SAVISQKPSRDICQRGTSLTIQCQVDSQVTMMFWYRQQPGQSLTLIATANQGSEATYESGFVIDKFPISRPNLTFSTLTVSNMSPEDSSIYLCSAIHAQETQYFGPGTRLLVL.